The clone carrying this T cell receptor (beta chain) was counted a few times. In TCRdb, the 5' RACE reads were re-called with MiXCR into one record per CDR3 protein. The sample has 420,000 or so distinct CDR3 sequences, roughly 18% seen once. V lost 6 bases, J lost 7 bases, and 8 bases stayed unmatched. This CDR3 is built from 14 residues. CDR1 is ENHRY, CDR2 SYGVKD, per germline. The data were taken from a study of identical twins. The sample consisted of naive T cells sorted from blood. The chain recombines TRBV10-3 with TRBJ1-1; TRBD1 aligns across 10 bases. The origin of this receptor is a man between 45 and 60 years old in good health. This CDR3 is CAIRVDRGTDEAFF. In nucleotides, the CDR3 is TGTGCCATCAGGGTGGACAGGGGGACCGATGAAGCTTTCTTT.